This T cell receptor beta chain was recovered during a study of CD8 T cells in Susac syndrome. This clonotype has a single count. RNA in amounts of about 0.5 to 1 ug was reverse transcribed with random hexamers. Via MiXCR, TCRdb re-called the immunoSEQ multiplex PCR reads, giving one row per CDR3 protein. The data contain 150,000 or so distinct CDR3 sequences, just under 97% of them singletons. Negative isolation yielded CD4+ and CD8+ T cells, and FACS enriched TEMRA cells. Sample: CD8+ T cells from PBMCs. The sequence derives from a human donor with multiple sclerosis.

CDR3 in amino acids: CASSQDFDADTQYF. The CDR3 DNA follows: TGTGCCAGCAGTCAAGACTTCGATGCCGATACGCAGTATTTT. V and J are TRBV7-8 and TRBJ2-3; D gene ambiguous. V shed 6 bases and J shed 6 bases, with 16 bases lying between them. The CDR3 runs 14 residues. Germline CDR1 is SGHVS and CDR2 is FQNEAQ.